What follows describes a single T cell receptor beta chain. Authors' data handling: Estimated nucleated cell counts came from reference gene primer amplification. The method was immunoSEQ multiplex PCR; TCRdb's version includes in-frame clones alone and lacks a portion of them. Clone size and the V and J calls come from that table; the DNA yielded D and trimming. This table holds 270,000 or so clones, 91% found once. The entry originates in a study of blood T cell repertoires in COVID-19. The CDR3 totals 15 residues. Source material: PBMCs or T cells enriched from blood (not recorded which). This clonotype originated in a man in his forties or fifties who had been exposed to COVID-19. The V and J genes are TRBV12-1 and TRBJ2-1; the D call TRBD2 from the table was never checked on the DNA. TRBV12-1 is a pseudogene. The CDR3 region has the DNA TGTGCCAGTAACCCGGGACTAGCGGGCCCCAATGAGCAGTTCTTC. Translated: CASNPGLAGPNEQFF.